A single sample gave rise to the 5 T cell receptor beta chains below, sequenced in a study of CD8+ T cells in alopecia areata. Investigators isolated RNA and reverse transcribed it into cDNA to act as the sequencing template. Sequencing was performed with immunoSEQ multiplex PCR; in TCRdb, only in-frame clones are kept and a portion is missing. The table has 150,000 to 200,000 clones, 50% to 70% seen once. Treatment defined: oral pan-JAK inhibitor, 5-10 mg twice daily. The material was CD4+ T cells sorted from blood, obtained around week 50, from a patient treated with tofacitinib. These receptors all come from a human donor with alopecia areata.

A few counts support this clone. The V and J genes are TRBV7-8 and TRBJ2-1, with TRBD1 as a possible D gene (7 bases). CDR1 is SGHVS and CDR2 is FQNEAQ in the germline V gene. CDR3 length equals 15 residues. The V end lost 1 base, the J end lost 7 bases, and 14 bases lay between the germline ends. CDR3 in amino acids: CASSLEMQGGNEQFF. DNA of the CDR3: TGTGCCAGCAGCTTAGAAATGCAGGGGGGTAATGAGCAGTTCTTC.

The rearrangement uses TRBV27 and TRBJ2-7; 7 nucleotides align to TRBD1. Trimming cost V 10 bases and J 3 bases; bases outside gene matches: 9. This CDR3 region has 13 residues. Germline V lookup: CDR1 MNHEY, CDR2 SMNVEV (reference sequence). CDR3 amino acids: CATSRQGLYEQYF. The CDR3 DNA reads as TGTGCCACCTCTCGACAGGGTCTCTACGAGCAGTACTTC.

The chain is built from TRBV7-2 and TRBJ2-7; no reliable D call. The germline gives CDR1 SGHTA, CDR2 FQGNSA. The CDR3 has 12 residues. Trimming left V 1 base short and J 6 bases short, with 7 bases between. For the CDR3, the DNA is TGTGCCAGCAGCTTAGTAGAACGCGAGCAGTACTTC. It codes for CASSLVEREQYF.

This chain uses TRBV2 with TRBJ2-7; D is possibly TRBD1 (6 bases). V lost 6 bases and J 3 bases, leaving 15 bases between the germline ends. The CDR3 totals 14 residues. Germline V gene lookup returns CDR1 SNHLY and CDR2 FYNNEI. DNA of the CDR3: TGTGCCAGCAGAGAGCAAAGACAGGTCTACGAGCAGTACTTC. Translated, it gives CASREQRQVYEQYF.

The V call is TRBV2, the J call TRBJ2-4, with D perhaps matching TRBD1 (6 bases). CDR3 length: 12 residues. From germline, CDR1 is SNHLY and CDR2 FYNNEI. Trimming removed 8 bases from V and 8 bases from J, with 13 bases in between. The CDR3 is CASSGRGDIQYF. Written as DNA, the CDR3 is TGTGCCAGCTCTGGCAGGGGAGACATTCAGTACTTC.